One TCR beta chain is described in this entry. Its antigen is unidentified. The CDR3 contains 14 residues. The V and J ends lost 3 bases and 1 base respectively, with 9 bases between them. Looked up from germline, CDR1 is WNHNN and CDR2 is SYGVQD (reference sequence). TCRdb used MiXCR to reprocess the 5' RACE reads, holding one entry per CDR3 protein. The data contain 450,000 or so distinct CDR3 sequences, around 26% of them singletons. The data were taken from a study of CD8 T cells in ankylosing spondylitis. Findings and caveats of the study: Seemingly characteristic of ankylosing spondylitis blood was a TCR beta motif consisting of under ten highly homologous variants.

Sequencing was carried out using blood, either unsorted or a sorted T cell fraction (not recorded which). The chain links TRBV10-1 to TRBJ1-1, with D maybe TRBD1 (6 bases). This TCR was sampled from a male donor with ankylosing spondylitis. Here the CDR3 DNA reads TGCGCCAGCAGTGACCGGGACACGAACACTGAAGCTTTCTTT. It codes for CASSDRDTNTEAFF.